The T cell receptor (beta chain) under discussion was sequenced for a study of CD8+CD57+ T cells in acquired aplastic anemia. Across the study: The average for DNA from sorted CD4+ and CD8+ cells was 3.2 ug. Study results and limitations: Shared by patients and controls, just under 30 CD8+ CDR3s were abundant in patients.

Investigators profiled TCR beta VDJ and CDR3 from genomic DNA template. A single record per CDR3 protein comes from TCRdb applying MiXCR to the reads. The sample comprises roughly 280,000 distinct CDR3 sequences, about three fifths of which are singletons, and around 1.3% rests with the top ten. This CDR3 comprises 16 residues. With 7 bases clipped from V and 5 bases from J, the junction kept 10 bases outside the gene matches. The V gene's germline CDR1 is LNHDA and CDR2 SQIVND (reference sequence). The sequenced patients had an expansion of CD8+CD57+ cells seen by flow cytometry. Patients uniformly had severe acquired aplastic anemia. A remark on this clonotype: The antigen is not known.

The sequenced sample was sorted CD4+, CD8+, or CD8+CD57+ T cells (not recorded which) from PBMCs. The chain carries TRBV19 and TRBJ2-1, with TRBD2 matching 11 bases. The receptor was derived from a human donor with aplastic anemia. In DNA form, the CDR3 reads TGTGCCAGTATAAAGGTAGCGGGAGGGTTAAACAATGAGCAGTTCTTC. Protein: CASIKVAGGLNNEQFF.